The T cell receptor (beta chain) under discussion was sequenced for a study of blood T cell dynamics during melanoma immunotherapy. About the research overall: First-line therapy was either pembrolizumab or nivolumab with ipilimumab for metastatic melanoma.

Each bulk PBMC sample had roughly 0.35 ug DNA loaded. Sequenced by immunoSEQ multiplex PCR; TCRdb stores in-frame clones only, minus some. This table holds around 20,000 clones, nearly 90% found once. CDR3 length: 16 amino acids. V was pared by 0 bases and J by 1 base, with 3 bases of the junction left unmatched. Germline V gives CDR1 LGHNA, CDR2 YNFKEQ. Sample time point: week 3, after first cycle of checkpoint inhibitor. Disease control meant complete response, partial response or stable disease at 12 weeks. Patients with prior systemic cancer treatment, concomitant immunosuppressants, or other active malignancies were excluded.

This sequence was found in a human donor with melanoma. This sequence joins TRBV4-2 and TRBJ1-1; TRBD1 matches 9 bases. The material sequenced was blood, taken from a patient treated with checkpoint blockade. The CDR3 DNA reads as TGTGCCAGCAGCCAAGAGTTGGGACAGGGGAACACTGAAGCTTTCTTT. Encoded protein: CASSQELGQGNTEAFF.